The 8 T cell receptor beta chains below come from one sample, sequenced in a study of blood T cell repertoires in COVID-19. Assay used: immunoSEQ multiplex PCR; TCRdb lists only in-frame clones, some missing. In the table there are approximately 82,000 clones, roughly 82% of which are singletons. Sequenced: peripheral blood. These receptor sequences come from a man in his fifties with active or convalescent COVID-19.

The rearrangement uses TRBV4-3 and TRBJ1-1; D possibly corresponds to TRBD1 (5 bases). The V gene's germline CDR1 is LGHNA and CDR2 YSLEER. With 1 base removed from V and 6 bases from J, the gap between germline ends came to 12 bases. This CDR3 is built from 14 residues. The CDR3 here is CASSQGGAKAEAFF. In DNA, the CDR3 is TGCGCCAGCAGCCAAGGCGGGGCTAAGGCTGAAGCTTTCTTT.

V and J are TRBV19 and TRBJ1-5, with TRBD1 matching 11 bases. Trimming removed 3 bases from V and 4 bases from J; junction bases left unmatched: 5. Germline CDR1 is LNHDA and CDR2 is SQIVND (reference sequence). This CDR3 spans 16 amino acids. CDR3 nucleotides: TGTGCCAGTAGTATGGGGACAGGGGGTGGAAATCAGCCCCAGCATTTT. This encodes CASSMGTGGGNQPQHF.

The rearrangement uses TRBV10-3 and TRBJ2-2, with TRBD2 identical over 8 bases. Per germline, CDR1 ENHRY and CDR2 SYGVKD. This CDR3 spans 15 amino acids. The ends lost 4 bases at V and 3 bases at J; junction bases unmatched: 4. CDR3 nucleotide sequence: TGTGCCATCAGTGGAAATAGCGGGGACACCGGGGAGCTGTTTTTT. Its protein product is CAISGNSGDTGELFF.

This sequence joins TRBV5-8 and TRBJ2-7, with 7 bases matching TRBD1. CDR3 size: 13 residues. V lost 2 bases to trimming and J lost 3 bases; unmatched junction nucleotides: 2. Germline V gives CDR1 SGHTS, CDR2 YDEGEE. CDR3 protein: CASSFRDSYEQYF. Written as DNA, the CDR3 is TGTGCCAGCAGCTTCCGGGACAGCTACGAGCAGTACTTC.

The table lists this clone with a few counts. The chain joins TRBV7-8 to TRBJ2-5; possibly TRBD1 for D (6 bases). Trimming took off 0 bases at V and 1 base at J, with 27 bases between the two ends. CDR1 is SGHVS, CDR2 FQNEAQ, per germline. This CDR3 has 21 amino acids. Written as DNA, the CDR3 is TGTGCCAGCAGCTTAGCCCTGAGGACCCAAGGGGTAGGGGGTTCCCAAGAGACCCAGTACTTC. Amino acid sequence: CASSLALRTQGVGGSQETQYF.

In this sample, this clone turned up once. V gene TRBV24-1 combines with J gene TRBJ2-7; D perhaps matches TRBD1 (5 bases). Germline V lookup: CDR1 KGHDR, CDR2 SFDVKD. This CDR3 comprises 11 residues. The V end lost 3 bases, the J end lost 6 bases, and 5 bases lay between the germline ends. The CDR3 DNA is TGTGCCACCAGTGATAGGGGCGAGCAGTACTTC. It translates to CATSDRGEQYF.

The chain combines TRBV28 with TRBJ1-1, with TRBD1 identical over 9 bases. There are 14 residues in the CDR3. V lost 7 bases and J lost 4; bases outside the gene matches: 7. Looked up from germline, CDR1 is MDHEN and CDR2 is SYDVKM. CDR3 sequence (DNA): TGTGCCAGCATCCCGGACAGGGGATCCACTGAAGCTTTCTTT. As protein: CASIPDRGSTEAFF.

This rearrangement joins TRBV28 to TRBJ1-1; no reliable D call. The germline V gene has CDR1 MDHEN and CDR2 SYDVKM. V lost 5 bases to trimming and J lost 1 base, with 17 bases between them. CDR3 length equals 16 residues. The CDR3 reads CASSEISGERNTEAFF. DNA for the CDR3: TGTGCCAGCAGTGAAATTTCGGGTGAACGGAACACTGAAGCTTTCTTT.